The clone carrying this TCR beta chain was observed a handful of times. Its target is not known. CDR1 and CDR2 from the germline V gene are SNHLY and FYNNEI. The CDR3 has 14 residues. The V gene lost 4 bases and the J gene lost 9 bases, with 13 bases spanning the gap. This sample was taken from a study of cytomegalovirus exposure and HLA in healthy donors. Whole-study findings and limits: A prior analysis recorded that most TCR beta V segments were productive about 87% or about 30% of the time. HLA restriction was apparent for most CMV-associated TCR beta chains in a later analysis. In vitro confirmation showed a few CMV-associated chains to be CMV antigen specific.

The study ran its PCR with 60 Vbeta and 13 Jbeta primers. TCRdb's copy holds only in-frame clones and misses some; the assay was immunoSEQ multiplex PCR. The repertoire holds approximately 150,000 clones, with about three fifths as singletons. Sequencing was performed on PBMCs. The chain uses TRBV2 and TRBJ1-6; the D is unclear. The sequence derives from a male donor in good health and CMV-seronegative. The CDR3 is CASSVRDLGSPLHF. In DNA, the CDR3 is TGTGCCAGCAGTGTGAGGGATTTGGGTTCACCCCTCCACTTT.